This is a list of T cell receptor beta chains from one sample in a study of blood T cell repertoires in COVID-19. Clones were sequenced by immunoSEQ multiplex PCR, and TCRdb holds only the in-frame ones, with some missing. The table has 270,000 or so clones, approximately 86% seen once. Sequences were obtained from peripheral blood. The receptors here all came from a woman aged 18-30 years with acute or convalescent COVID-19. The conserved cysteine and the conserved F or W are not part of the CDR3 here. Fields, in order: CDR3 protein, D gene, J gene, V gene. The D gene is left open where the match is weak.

ASQSGGSGKNIQY TRBD2 TRBJ2-4 TRBV6-5
SASWPRWTSDYPDTQY TRBD2 TRBJ2-3 TRBV20-1
ASSPGIQETQY NA TRBJ2-5 TRBV3-1/TRBV3-2
ASSSGASEQY NA TRBJ2-7 TRBV6-5
ASSSLRDSSYNEQF TRBD1 TRBJ2-1 TRBV2
ASSAGLSSEQY NA TRBJ2-7 TRBV9
ASSWPPGANYGYT NA TRBJ1-2 TRBV5-4
ASSETHSGSGLVWGYT NA TRBJ1-2 TRBV6-1
ASSLGQGYNEQF NA TRBJ2-1 TRBV27
ASSPSSLSRPGNEQF NA TRBJ2-1 TRBV11-2
ASSGTTGGTEAF TRBD1 TRBJ1-1 TRBV9
ASTFRQGATEAF TRBD1 TRBJ1-1 TRBV5-6
ASSVNSGNTDTQY TRBD2 TRBJ2-3 TRBV6-4
ASSHHVDRGLDTQY TRBD1 TRBJ2-3 TRBV9
ASSLGTGSAYEQY TRBD1 TRBJ2-7 TRBV7-2
ASTGRQGLQETQY TRBD1 TRBJ2-5 TRBV6-5
ASSVAPGTGELF NA TRBJ2-2 TRBV9
AISESDRVMNTEAF TRBD1 TRBJ1-1 TRBV10-3
ASSGTTSWAHEQF NA TRBJ2-1 TRBV9
ASSLNFRPMGLDIQY NA TRBJ2-4 TRBV7-2
ASSPGSSYNSPLH NA TRBJ1-6 TRBV19
ASNTQRATGEKLF NA TRBJ1-4 TRBV28
ASGQVVNQPQH TRBD1 TRBJ1-5 TRBV10-2
ASSSPDRGLDEQY TRBD1 TRBJ2-7 TRBV5-1
ASSIQVSDTQY NA TRBJ2-3 TRBV19
ASISGTGRNTEAF TRBD1 TRBJ1-1 TRBV19
ASGLVGADEQY NA TRBJ2-7 TRBV12-5
ASDDDRVRTEAF TRBD1 TRBJ1-1 TRBV6-6
ASSLRQGGSDTQY NA TRBJ2-3 TRBV7-3
ASSPPGQYNEKLF NA TRBJ1-4 TRBV18
ASSSSGQVTEQY TRBD1 TRBJ2-7 TRBV7-2
ASRTTGTGTYEQY TRBD1 TRBJ2-7 TRBV7-2
ASSQRTSGSRGSYNEQF TRBD2 TRBJ2-1 TRBV4-2
ASSFLAGGISYEQY TRBD2 TRBJ2-7 TRBV27
ASSLVGPLAYSYNEQF TRBD2 TRBJ2-1 TRBV13
ASRKQDRWEQY NA TRBJ2-7 TRBV27
AWEGQGLGVTIY TRBD1 TRBJ1-3 TRBV30
ASSKVQRTFSYEQY NA TRBJ2-7 TRBV21-1
SVAQGTSNQPQH NA TRBJ1-5 TRBV29-1
ASSEAGQVPYEQY NA TRBJ2-7 TRBV6-1
ASSLSSTGITGELF NA TRBJ2-2 TRBV11-2
ASSLSGQNTGELF NA TRBJ2-2 TRBV27
ASSLYRVPHTEAF NA TRBJ1-1 TRBV27
ASSPQDSSNTEAF NA TRBJ1-1 TRBV18
ASSPPQGGRSNQPQH TRBD1 TRBJ1-5 TRBV18